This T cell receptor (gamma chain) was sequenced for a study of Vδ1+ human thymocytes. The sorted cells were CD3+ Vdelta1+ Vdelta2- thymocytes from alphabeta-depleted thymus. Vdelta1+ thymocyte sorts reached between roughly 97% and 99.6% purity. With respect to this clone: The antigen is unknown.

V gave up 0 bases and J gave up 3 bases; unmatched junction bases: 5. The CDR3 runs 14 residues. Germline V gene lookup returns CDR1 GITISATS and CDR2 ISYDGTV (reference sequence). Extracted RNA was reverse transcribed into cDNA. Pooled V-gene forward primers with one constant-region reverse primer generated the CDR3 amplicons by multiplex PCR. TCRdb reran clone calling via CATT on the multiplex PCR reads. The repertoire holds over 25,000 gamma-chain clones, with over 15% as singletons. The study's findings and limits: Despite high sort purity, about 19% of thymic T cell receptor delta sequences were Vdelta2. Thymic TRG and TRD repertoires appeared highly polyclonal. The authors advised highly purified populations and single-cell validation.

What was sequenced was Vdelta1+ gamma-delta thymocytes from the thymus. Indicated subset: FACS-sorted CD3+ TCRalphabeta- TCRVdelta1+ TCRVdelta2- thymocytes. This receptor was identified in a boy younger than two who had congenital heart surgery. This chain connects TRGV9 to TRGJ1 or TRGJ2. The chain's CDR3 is CALWEVAVYYKKLF. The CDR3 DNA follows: TGTGCCTTGTGGGAGGTGGCGGTTTATTATAAGAAACTCTTT.